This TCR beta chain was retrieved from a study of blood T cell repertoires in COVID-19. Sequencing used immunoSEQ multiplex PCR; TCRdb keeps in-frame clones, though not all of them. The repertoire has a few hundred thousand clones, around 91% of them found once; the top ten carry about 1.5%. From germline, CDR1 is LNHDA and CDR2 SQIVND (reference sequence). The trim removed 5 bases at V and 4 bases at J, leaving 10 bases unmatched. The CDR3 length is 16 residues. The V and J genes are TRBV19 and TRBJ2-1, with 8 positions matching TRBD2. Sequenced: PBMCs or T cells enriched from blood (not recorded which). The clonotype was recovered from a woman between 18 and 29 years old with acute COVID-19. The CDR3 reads CASSSERENPYNEQFF. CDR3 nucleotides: TGTGCCAGTAGTTCAGAGCGGGAGAACCCGTACAATGAGCAGTTCTTC.